This TCR beta chain was profiled in a study of cytomegalovirus exposure and HLA in healthy donors. The CDR3 is 15 amino acids. V dropped 6 bases and J dropped 0; count of bases not matched to a gene: 7. The germline V gene has CDR1 KGHSH and CDR2 LQKENI. This clone has only a few counts. Use of 60 Vbeta and 13 Jbeta primers characterized the PCR. Sequencing was performed with immunoSEQ multiplex PCR; in TCRdb, only in-frame clones are kept and a portion is missing. The sample includes about 160,000 clones, more than 65% seen only once; the top ten take approximately 1.4%. The sequence was collected from a man aged 30 to 39 in good health and CMV-seronegative. The chain recombines TRBV18 with TRBJ1-1, with 7 bases matching TRBD1. The sequencing input was PBMCs. In DNA, the CDR3 is TGTGCCAGCTCGGTCGGAGGACAGGTGAACACTGAAGCTTTCTTT. Protein sequence: CASSVGGQVNTEAFF.